The 27 T cell receptor beta chains below all came from one sample that was sequenced in a study of T cell responses to AZD1222 COVID-19 vaccine. The protocol was immunoSEQ multiplex PCR, while the TCRdb copy is restricted to in-frame clones and leaves out a portion. There are more than 140,000 clones in the sample; around nine tenths occur only once, and approximately 5% lies in the top ten. The source material was peripheral blood, sampled on day 0 of AZD1222 vaccination. The receptors were gathered from an adult in good health.

V gene TRBV6-2 or TRBV6-3 combines with J gene TRBJ2-7, with a possible D match to TRBD1 (5 bases). The CDR3 is 13 residues long. Germline loops: CDR1 MNHEY, CDR2 SVGEGT. The ends were cut back, 5 bases at V and 4 bases at J, with 12 bases in the middle. The CDR3 loop reads CASSMQGGYEQYF. The CDR3 DNA reads as TGTGCCAGCAGTATGCAGGGTGGTTACGAGCAGTACTTC.

This sequence joins TRBV19 and TRBJ2-1; D remains ambiguous. CDR1 and CDR2 from the germline V gene are LNHDA and SQIVND (reference sequence). The CDR3 sequence is 11 residues long. Trimming took off 8 bases at V and 8 bases at J, with 10 bases between the two ends. The CDR3 reads CASATSYEQFF. In nucleotides, the CDR3 is TGTGCCAGTGCGACATCATATGAGCAGTTCTTC.

This chain connects TRBV19 to TRBJ2-2; 8 positions agree with TRBD2. The trim removed 5 bases at V and 7 bases at J, leaving 12 bases unmatched. From germline, CDR1 is LNHDA and CDR2 SQIVND (reference sequence). The CDR3 extends over 16 amino acids. The CDR3 spells CASSPGTRGGNGELFF. CDR3 bases: TGTGCCAGTAGTCCAGGGACTAGAGGAGGCAACGGGGAGCTGTTTTTT.

This chain uses TRBV10-3 with TRBJ2-7; 7 bases are shared with TRBD2. The CDR3 has 13 amino acids. Trimming cost V 10 bases and J 2 bases; bases outside gene matches: 8. CDR1 is ENHRY, CDR2 SYGVKD, per germline. CDR3 nucleotides: TGTGCCACCGGAGTAGCGGGTCCCTACGAGCAGTACTTC. As protein: CATGVAGPYEQYF.

The chain joins TRBV7-2 to TRBJ1-1, with 8 bases that match TRBD1. J lost 2 bases, V lost 5 bases, and 4 bases had no gene match. CDR1 SGHTA and CDR2 FQGNSA come from the germline V gene. CDR3 length: 14 amino acids. Here the CDR3 DNA reads TGTGCCAGCAGCGTCGGACAGGGAAACACTGAAGCTTTCTTT. It is translated as CASSVGQGNTEAFF.

The V gene is TRBV6-4, the J gene TRBJ2-1; 12 bases fit TRBD1. Germline V gene lookup returns CDR1 MRHNA and CDR2 SNTAGT. This CDR3 has 15 amino acids. V was pared by 6 bases and J by 6 bases, with 6 bases of the junction left unmatched. CDR3 loop: CASSPGQGAPNEQFF. DNA of the CDR3: TGTGCCAGCAGCCCGGGACAGGGGGCCCCCAATGAGCAGTTCTTC.

The CDR3: CASSPGQSNEKLFF. The CDR3 DNA reads TGTGCCAGCAGTCCCGGACAGTCTAATGAAAAACTGTTTTTT. The chain links TRBV28 to TRBJ1-4; possibly TRBD1 for D (6 bases). Germline V CDR1 and CDR2: MDHEN, SYDVKM. V was trimmed by 5 bases and J by 3 bases, leaving 10 bases between them. The CDR3 runs to 14 residues. Combining the CDR3 with reference TRBV28 and TRBJ1-4 gives the whole variable domain DVKVTQSSRYLVKRTGEKVFLECVQDMDHENMFWYRQDPGLGLRLIYFSYDVKMKEKGDIPEGYSVSREKKERFSLILESASTNQTSMYLCASSPGQSNEKLFFGSGTQLSVL.

The chain links TRBV5-7 to TRBJ2-1; 11 bases are a match to TRBD2. TRBV5-7 is an ORF, and what it does is uncertain. With V trimmed by 4 bases and J by 0 bases, 6 bases remained unmatched. The CDR3 is 17 amino acids. The CDR3 region is CASSGRLAGSSYNEQFF. CDR3 coding DNA: TGTGCCAGCAGCGGGAGACTAGCGGGGAGCTCCTACAATGAGCAGTTCTTC.

The chain has TRBV19 and TRBJ2-7; the match to TRBD2 covers 9 bases. CDR3 length equals 15 residues. The V gene's germline CDR1 is LNHDA and CDR2 SQIVND (reference sequence). The trim removed 3 bases at V and 2 bases at J, leaving 5 bases unmatched. This chain's CDR3 is CASSMGTSSTYEQYF. In DNA form, the CDR3 reads TGTGCCAGTAGTATGGGGACTAGCAGCACCTACGAGCAGTACTTC.

V and J are TRBV24-1 and TRBJ2-1; 8 bases fit TRBD1. V dropped 9 bases and J dropped 6; count of bases not matched to a gene: 9. This CDR3 has 14 residues. Germline CDR1 KGHDR, CDR2 SFDVKD. CDR3 protein: CATQPRGLSNEQFF. Here the CDR3 DNA reads TGTGCCACCCAACCCAGGGGGCTAAGCAATGAGCAGTTCTTC.

V gene TRBV28 combines with J gene TRBJ1-5; D ambiguous. CDR3 length: 16 residues. In germline, CDR1 is MDHEN, CDR2 SYDVKM. Trimming removed 3 bases at V and 2 bases at J, with 14 bases between. CDR3 sequence (DNA): TGTGCCAGCAGTTTGTTGGGAATCGATGGCAATCAGCCCCAGCATTTT. It yields the protein CASSLLGIDGNQPQHF.

The V and J genes are TRBV2 and TRBJ2-7, with D perhaps matching TRBD1 (6 bases). Germline lookup yields CDR1 SNHLY and CDR2 FYNNEI. CDR3 length: 13 amino acids. V lost 4 bases to trimming and J lost 3 bases, with 10 bases between them. The CDR3 region has the DNA TGTGCCAGCAGTGGTCAGGGGCTCTACGAGCAGTACTTC. Translation: CASSGQGLYEQYF. Together with reference TRBV2 and TRBJ2-7, the CDR3 gives the full variable domain: EPEVTQTPSHQVTQMGQEVILRCVPISNHLYFYWYRQILGQKVEFLVSFYNNEISEKSEIFDDQFSVERPDGSNFTLKIRSTKLEDSAMYFCASSGQGLYEQYFGPGTRLTVT.

The V gene is TRBV5-8, the J gene TRBJ2-3; no reliable D call. The CDR3 has 17 residues. Germline lookup yields CDR1 SGHTS and CDR2 YDEGEE. V lost 3 bases to trimming and J lost 2 bases, with 19 bases between them. DNA of the CDR3: TGTGCCAGCAGCTCCTCCGTCAGAGGCACCCCCACAGATACGCAGTATTTT. This codes for CASSSSVRGTPTDTQYF.

Of note for this clone: One end of the junction fails to match germline, which may point to a read error. The chain is built from TRBV7-9 and TRBJ2-3; possibly TRBD1 for D (6 bases). CDR3 size: 13 residues. Germline V gene data show CDR1 as SEHNR and CDR2 as FQNEAQ (reference sequence). CDR3 DNA sequence: TGTGCCAGCAGCCCTCGACAGGAGGCTGTAGGGGTGTTT. This sequence encodes CASSPRQEAVGVF.

The chain employs TRBV9 and TRBJ1-2; D is ambiguous. There are 12 residues in the CDR3. V dropped 3 bases and J dropped 8 bases, with 11 bases sitting between them. The germline V gene encodes CDR1 SGDLS and CDR2 YYNGEE. The CDR3 coding sequence is TGTGCCAGCAGCGCCCTGGTGGGAGGCTACACCTTC. Translation gives CASSALVGGYTF.

This chain joins TRBV11-3 and TRBJ2-3, with 13 bases fitting TRBD2. V dropped 5 bases and J dropped 3; count of bases not matched to a gene: 8. The CDR3 spans 17 residues. Germline CDR1 and CDR2: SGHNT and YENEEA. For the CDR3, the DNA is TGTGCCAGCAGCCTCGGGACTAGCGGGATTAGGACAGATACGCAGTATTTT. Protein sequence: CASSLGTSGIRTDTQYF.

The rearrangement joins TRBV4-2 to TRBJ2-5, with D perhaps matching TRBD2 (5 bases). Trimming pared 1 base from V and 5 bases from J, leaving 14 bases between. Germline V gene lookup returns CDR1 LGHNA and CDR2 YNFKEQ. This CDR3 comprises 15 residues. The chain's CDR3 is CASSQALGGPETQYF. Written as DNA, the CDR3 is TGTGCCAGCAGCCAAGCGTTGGGCGGGCCTGAGACCCAGTACTTC.

The rearrangement links TRBV6-4 to TRBJ2-7; D is uncertain. With 3 bases removed from V and 2 bases from J, the gap between germline ends came to 2 bases. Germline V CDR1 and CDR2: MRHNA, SNTAGT. This CDR3 is built from 11 residues. CDR3 region: CASSEAYEQYF. The CDR3 DNA reads TGTGCCAGCAGTGAAGCCTACGAGCAGTACTTC.

The genes are TRBV6-5 and TRBJ1-5; D is unclear. This CDR3 comprises 13 residues. V lost 11 bases and J lost 3, with 14 bases in between. Per germline, CDR1 MNHEY and CDR2 SVGAGI. This CDR3 is CASYAGPNQPQHF. CDR3 nucleotides: TGTGCCTCGTACGCGGGCCCCAATCAGCCCCAGCATTTT.

This sequence joins TRBV6-2 or TRBV6-3 and TRBJ1-2; TRBD1 agrees at 7 bases. From germline, CDR1 is MNHEY and CDR2 SVGEGT. The CDR3 has 15 amino acids. The ends lost 2 bases at V and 2 bases at J; junction bases unmatched: 5. The CDR3 DNA is TGTGCCAGCAGTTACGGGAGGGGGCGGAACTATGGCTACACCTTC. It yields the protein CASSYGRGRNYGYTF.

This chain uses TRBV5-4 with TRBJ2-5, with TRBD2 as a possible D gene (6 bases). Germline loops: CDR1 SGHNT, CDR2 YYREEE (reference sequence). Trimming stripped 0 bases from V and 5 bases from J, with 8 bases between. The CDR3 covers 13 residues. CDR3 DNA sequence: TGTGCCAGCAGCTTGGTGGCGGGGGAGACCCAGTACTTC. Amino acid sequence: CASSLVAGETQYF.

This chain's CDR3 is CASSQDPDRGTYEQYF. The DNA of the CDR3 is TGCGCCAGCAGCCAAGATCCCGACAGGGGTACCTACGAGCAGTACTTC. The rearrangement joins TRBV4-1 to TRBJ2-7, with TRBD1 matching 8 bases. CDR3 length equals 16 residues. The germline CDR1 and CDR2 sequences are MGHRA and YSYEKL. V shed 0 bases and J 2 bases; nucleotides not matched to a gene: 6.

This clone was counted once. The chain employs TRBV6-5 and TRBJ2-3; D not certain. Germline V CDR1 and CDR2: MNHEY, SVGAGI. Trimming took off 7 bases at V and 3 bases at J, with 14 bases between the two ends. The CDR3 sequence is 14 residues long. In DNA, the CDR3 is TGTGCCAGCACTTTGAACGAATTGACAGATACGCAGTATTTT. Its protein product is CASTLNELTDTQYF.

The rearrangement joins TRBV7-9 to TRBJ2-7; D is ambiguous. Germline V gene lookup returns CDR1 SEHNR and CDR2 FQNEAQ (reference sequence). V was trimmed by 5 bases and J by 4 bases, leaving 12 bases between them. The CDR3 extends over 13 amino acids. CDR3: CASSLPESYEQYF. In DNA form, the CDR3 reads TGTGCCAGCAGCCTTCCGGAAAGTTACGAGCAGTACTTC.

This clone has only one observation. The chain recombines TRBV12-3 or TRBV12-4 with TRBJ2-1; no firm D call. Trimming removed 6 bases at V and 8 bases at J, with 11 bases between. This CDR3 comprises 12 residues. The CDR3 sequence is CASRSSSDEQFF. Written as DNA, the CDR3 is TGTGCCAGCAGGTCTTCCAGCGATGAGCAGTTCTTC.

The chain combines TRBV7-9 with TRBJ1-2; 8 bases align to TRBD1. The V and J ends lost 4 bases and 4 bases, in that order; junction bases with no gene match: 8. Germline CDR1 reads SEHNR; CDR2 reads FQNEAQ (reference sequence). This CDR3 has 15 amino acids. The CDR3 coding sequence is TGTGCCAGCAGCTCTGACAGGGGAAGGAGCTATGGCTACACCTTC. It is translated as CASSSDRGRSYGYTF. Combining the CDR3 with reference TRBV7-9 and TRBJ1-2 gives the whole variable domain DTGVSQNPRHKITKRGQNVTFRCDPISEHNRLYWYRQTLGQGPEFLTYFQNEAQLEKSRLLSDRFSAERPKGSFSTLEIQRTEQGDSAMYLCASSSDRGRSYGYTFGSGTRLTVV.

V gene TRBV12-3 or TRBV12-4 combines with J gene TRBJ2-1; no clear D gene. V dropped 6 bases and J dropped 11 bases, with 14 bases sitting between them. This CDR3 has 12 residues. This chain's CDR3 is CASSLPSSQQFF. The CDR3, as DNA: TGTGCCAGCAGCCTCCCCTCTTCGCAGCAGTTCTTC.